Sequencing of this TCR beta chain was carried out in a study of blood T cell repertoires in COVID-19 (TCRdb year 2020). Background for the entire study: The collaborator samples originated in the United States, Italy and Spain and spanned the acute and convalescent phases of COVID-19. Subjects who had been exposed to COVID-19, were actively infected with it, or had recovered from it provided the deeply sampled blood TCRbeta repertoires that made up the dataset. The repertoires were released in a freely available public database intended as a resource for research on the immune response to SARS-CoV-2. HLA class I and class II types, where available, came from metadata supplied by the sample provider rather than from assay-based typing. The prospective study material was composed of cDNA or gDNA derived from T cells, B-cell-depleted T cells, or PBMCs. Samples came from the ongoing ImmuneRACE study (first 160 participants) plus 1,254 subjects from 6 global collaborators. A de-identified subject ID, COVID-19 status, age in years and sex were almost always included in the sample metadata. The paper's findings and limits, for the study overall: Clinical and demographic metadata were provided uncurated, with the amount varying by source and participant.

TCRbeta CDR3 regions were amplified from genomic DNA using the immunoSEQ Assay, a bias-controlled multiplex PCR. Turning to the authors' computational methods: The number of nucleated cells in each sample was estimated from the amplification of reference gene primers within the assay. Sequence reads were collapsed and filtered to measure the absolute abundance of every unique TCRbeta CDR3 rearrangement. For each sample, productive Simpson clonality was calculated as the square root of Simpson's diversity index over productive rearrangements. The table was pulled from immuneACCESS by TCRdb, which kept in-frame rearrangements only. Such tables lose some clones; where checked, under half of the loss comes from unresolved V genes, and the rest has no known cause. The DNA was the basis for D and trimming; V, J and clone size are from that table. The sample contains about 270,000 clones, roughly 86% of them found a single time. Approximately 2.4% of the sample is taken by the ten largest.

Looking up the germline V gene yields CDR1 KGHDR and CDR2 SFDVKD. The CDR3 numbers 16 residues from cysteine through phenylalanine. The read is trimmed to its CDR3 DNA, 48 bases read in frame from base 1. Relative to germline, V is 3 bases shorter and J is 10 bases shorter, with 18 bases between their ends. In the case of this clone: Its antigen remains undetermined. Per-nucleotide qualities are absent, and no much larger clonotype sits a single base away.

Enrolling through a virtual design, the prospective study's participants ranged in age from roughly 18 to 100 years and lived across some 22 United States geographic areas. In the prospective study, cohorts were assigned on the basis of participant-reported clinical history obtained from a screening survey and a study questionnaire. ImmuneRACE Cohort 3 recovered participants were defined by two consecutive negative NP/OP PCR tests, healthcare professional clearance, or symptom resolution. In the prospective study, whole blood, serum and a nasopharyngeal or oropharyngeal swab were collected from each participant by mobile phlebotomists. Additional blood draws and questionnaires over an approximately 2-month period could optionally be provided by prospective study participants. Blood samples from the prospective study were shipped frozen or at room temperature prior to DNA extraction.

The receptor was derived from a woman younger than 35 who had recovered from COVID-19. What was sequenced was PBMCs or T cells enriched from blood (not recorded which). Here the chain combines TRBV24-1 and TRBJ1-6; TRBD1 is perhaps the D gene, given 5 matching bases. CDR3 sequence: CATSDEVRVDRSPLHF. The nucleotides are TGTGCCACCAGTGATGAGGTCAGGGTGGATCGGTCACCCCTCCACTTT.